This T cell receptor (beta chain) was recovered during a study of cytomegalovirus exposure and HLA in healthy donors (dated by TCRdb to 2015 to 2018). For the wider study: An earlier analysis of about 560 of the donors reported about 300 Gb of sequence data and about 120 million unique TCR beta sequences obtained from some 200 million T cells. An early release covering over 500 HLA-typed donors comprised about 290 gigabases of sequencing data and around 85 million unique TCR sequences. The genetic ancestry cluster associated with self-reported Caucasian donors included around 76% of the roughly 410 genotyped donors. The study aimed to test whether signatures of past pathogen exposure could be identified by cataloging public T cell receptors. The study used immunosequencing to profile the T cell repertoires of 666 subjects and linked those repertoires to cytomegalovirus serostatus. A separate validation cohort of roughly 130 different subjects was used in addition to the roughly 620-subject first cohort. High-throughput TCR immunosequencing, statistical association of individual TCRs with disease status, and machine learning were combined to predict cytomegalovirus infection status. In a later analysis, previously published TCR beta repertoires from several hundred donors were re-analyzed and high-resolution HLA genotyping was added so that TCR occurrence patterns could be studied. The later analysis used no new phenotypic data to find candidate immune exposures, relying instead on TCR beta sequences and their occurrence across donors. In an earlier analysis of around 540 of the donors, high-throughput TCR beta sequencing was used to judge whether each TCR beta V gene segment behaved as functional or pseudogenic. Alongside the repertoire data, information on donor age, sex, ethnicity and CMV serostatus was compiled. A later genetic analysis used genome-wide SNP genotypes for about 65% of the 666 donors, treating that subset as a discovery cohort. All discovery cohort repertoires had been generated on a single sequencing platform. HLA typing included class I and class II loci at four-digit resolution. The number of donors typed differed by locus, with 629-630 for A, B, C, DRB1 and DQB1, roughly 550 for DQA1, 600 to 610 for DPA1, and under 490 for DPB1. Several DR-DQ haplotypes were treated as single units for association and clustering because of strong linkage in the cohort. On average, 235,054 unique TCR beta nucleotide sequences were sequenced per donor among several hundred genotyped donors of the cohort, with roughly 18% of those sequences being non-productive. General findings and caveats noted by the study authors: This cohort had only TCR beta chains sequenced, and the lack of alpha or paired-chain data limited which features could be detected. Because some donors lacked HLA typing at each locus, the association tests relied only on the typed subset. A cluster of highly shared sequence variants was judged likely to represent a technical artifact of the sequencing pipeline. In vitro tests confirmed that a few of the cytomegalovirus-associated TCR beta chains recognize cytomegalovirus antigens. The authors suggested that the approach could potentially be extended to other disease states and immunological phenotypes. Because the 87-base-pair reads could not distinguish some IMGT-functional V segments, including TRBV6-2 and TRBV6-3, those segments were excluded. A total of 150 or so TCR beta chains were listed by the study as associated with cytomegalovirus. Linkage disequilibrium might explain the correlated functional status among segregating V segments, but an unknown experimental factor could not be ruled out. CMV serostatus was the only immune exposure information available for the cohort. In an earlier analysis of 587 of the donors, most TCR beta V segments were observed in productive rearrangements about 87% or about 30% of the time, broadly matching IMGT annotations. In a later analysis, HLA-associated TCR beta chains were found to be more clonally expanded and to have lower generation probabilities than equally common non-associated chains. Because counts were too low, fewer than 20 rarely observed V segments, including chromosome 9 orphons, were excluded from the earlier analysis of around 640 of the donors. In a later analysis, TCR association rates were found to vary across HLA loci, with the most associated TCRs seen for DRB1 alleles and the fewest for HLA-C alleles. In a later analysis, most CMV-associated TCR beta chains were found to appear HLA-restricted, with HLA associations seemingly driven largely by CMV exposure. Sequencing depth was assumed to be roughly uniform across donors in the presence/absence analyses, though that assumption may not hold. According to a later genetic analysis, donors in an Asian-associated ancestry cluster had fewer N-insertions in productive TCRs than the approximately 690-donor mean. A later analysis associated 17,000 or so TCR beta sequences with specific HLA alleles at a false discovery rate of 0.05. In a later analysis, several top co-occurrence clusters were reported to appear linked to parvovirus B19, influenza, CMV and Epstein-Barr virus. In both the original and validation cohorts, the classifier was reported to diagnose cytomegalovirus status with high specificity and sensitivity. Across donors, most TCR sequences were observed very rarely, whereas some public TCRs were present in many individuals. In a later genetic analysis, a missense DCLRE1C variant was associated with V-gene and J-gene trimming of TCR beta chains, and the association was replicated in an independent cohort. When HLA alleles, especially DR and DQ, strongly co-occurred, TCR associations were difficult to assign to individual alleles. A further reported finding was that TCR beta sequences accurately predicted the HLA-A and HLA-B alleles for most subjects in the first cohort.

The cohort was made up of roughly 670 healthy bone marrow donors. All cohort members were sampled while nominally healthy, although unrecorded immune exposures were likely present. The donor was CMV seronegative and belonged to the group of more than 300 seronegative cohort members. A peripheral blood sample was collected from each donor, and TCR beta sequencing was performed on peripheral blood mononuclear cells. Genomic DNA extraction from the blood cell samples was performed with the Qiagen DNeasy Blood Extraction Kit. The method was the immunoSEQ multiplex PCR assay. For the multiplex PCR, a mixture combining 60 forward primers for TCR Vbeta segments and 13 reverse primers for TCR Jbeta segments was used. A multiplex PCR assay on genomic DNA amplified the CDR3 region of rearranged TCR beta genes. The Illumina HiSeq System was used to sequence the amplified TCR beta libraries as 87-base-pair reads. Per the original workflow: A later analysis tallied roughly 80 million unique TCR beta chains across the 660 or so repertoires, and some 12 million of those chains were shared by two or more donors. Raw reads were error-corrected and collapsed into unique sequences by a nearest-neighbor algorithm in which closely related sequences were merged to remove PCR and sequencing errors. To assign V, D and J gene segments, CDR3 sequences were aligned to IMGT reference sequences. For a sequence to be retained, a match of at least six nucleotides to both a V gene segment and a J gene segment was required. Rearrangements were classified as productive when the CDR3 lacked stop codons and remained in frame with V and J, and all other rearrangements were classified as non-productive. CDR3 was defined by IMGT convention, running from the second conserved V-encoded cysteine to the conserved J-encoded phenylalanine. Sequences without an unambiguous match to a single V gene segment were excluded from the earlier analysis of several hundred of the donors. An earlier analysis of over 450 of the donors classified V segments as functional when productive rearrangements were above 56.7% and as segregating when the standard deviation between donors was above 5%. To diagnose cytomegalovirus status from the catalog of TCR beta chain sequences, a statistical classification framework was built. In a later analysis, TCR nucleotide sequences were compared against IMGT/GENE-DB human TR gene sequences so that V and J genes could be assigned. The TCRdist pipeline was used in a later analysis to assign CDR3 sequences and most-parsimonious VDJ recombination scenarios. A later analysis defined each TCR beta chain by its CDR3 amino acid sequence plus V-gene family, and excluded reads lacking a unique V-gene family. As a way to deal with suspected cross-contamination and a sequencing artifact, a later analysis dropped approximately 570 nucleotide sequences that were highly shared and had low generation probability. A later analysis calculated a clonal expansion index for each public chain from normalized within-repertoire ranks of inferred template counts. Generation probabilities in a later analysis came from a VDJ recombination model fitted to out-of-frame rearrangements, and those results were checked against IGoR. A later analysis scored TCR-TCR, TCR-HLA and TCR-CMV co-occurrence with hypergeometric tests, applying a repertoire-size bias correction to TCR pairs. To estimate false discovery rates, a later analysis permuted the HLA or CMV assignments 20 times. A later analysis grouped co-occurring TCRs with DBSCAN, adding TCRdist sequence similarity when clustering within HLA-allele-positive subsets. Repertoires with fewer than 30,000 or more than 120,000 public chains were left out of co-occurrence clustering, as were four to six repertoires with anomalous nucleotide sharing. In TCRdb, the immuneACCESS table is reduced to in-frame sequences with V and J assigned. These tables do not hold every clone; where another copy was compared, an unresolved V gene accounts for under half, and the others remain unexplained. The D gene and trimming were derived from the DNA, and the V and J assignments and clone size from that table. Recorded for this sample are 200,000 to 250,000 clones; almost 80% of them occurred a single time. The ten top clones hold around 4% of the sample.

The CDR3 measures 15 amino acids from cysteine to phenylalanine. Of all the DNA, just the CDR3 is kept, 45 bases in frame from base 1. The germline V gene (reference sequence) specifies SEHNR as CDR1 and FQNEAQ as CDR2. Trimming removed 6 bases from V and 1 base from J, leaving 12 bases between the germline ends. About this clone itself: Its cognate antigen has yet to be identified. No base quality information exists; no much larger clone differs at one position.

The sample was PBMCs. The rearrangement joined TRBV7-9 to TRBJ2-2; a tentative D match to TRBD1 spans 6 bases. The TCR was taken from a male donor in good health and CMV-seronegative. In nucleotides, the sequence is TGTGCCAGCAGTGGAGACAGGCAGAACACCGGGGAGCTGTTTTTT. It translates as CASSGDRQNTGELFF.